This T cell receptor beta chain comes out of a study of cytomegalovirus exposure and HLA in healthy donors. The germline CDR1 and CDR2 sequences are SGDLS and YYNGEE. V shed 6 bases, J shed 7 bases, and the junction held 7 bases outside the gene matches. The CDR3 has 13 amino acids. Concerning this clone itself: The antigen is not known.

This PCR relied on a set of 60 Vbeta primers and 13 Jbeta primers. TCRdb keeps only in-frame clones here, not all; method: immunoSEQ multiplex PCR. The table records about 170,000 clones, about three quarters of them present only once. The study, taken as a whole, reports: The authors confirmed in vitro that a few CMV-associated chains were specific for CMV antigens. In a later analysis, at a false discovery rate of 0.05, about 17,000 TCR beta sequences matched HLA alleles.

The receptor comes from a female donor in good health and CMV-seronegative. The V gene is TRBV9, the J gene TRBJ2-1; 7 positions agree with TRBD1. Input material: PBMCs. The CDR3 is CASKPGTANEQFF. DNA for the CDR3: TGTGCCAGCAAACCCGGGACAGCTAATGAGCAGTTCTTC.